These 18 T cell receptor beta chains came from one sample sequenced in a study of T cell clonotyping in hematopoietic cell transplantation. The time point: recipient sample about 28 days before transplant, after cytoreduction. Data came from immunoSEQ multiplex PCR; TCRdb stores just in-frame clones and leaves some out. The sample holds around 5,900 clones, more than 70% seen once. Sample: peripheral blood mononuclear cells, taken before stem cell transplant. All receptors derive from a woman aged 50 to 60 with acute myeloid leukemia. Some clones in this sample may be carry-over from other donors' samples.

This chain joins TRBV7-8 and TRBJ2-1, with a possible D match to TRBD2 (5 bases). The CDR3 is made up of 16 amino acids. V shed 1 base and J shed 3 bases, with 13 bases lying between them. Germline V CDR1 and CDR2: SGHVS, FQNEAQ. CDR3 residues: CASSLGPQRNYNEQFF. The CDR3, as DNA: TGTGCCAGCAGCTTAGGCCCCCAGCGGAACTACAATGAGCAGTTCTTC.

The chain recombines TRBV10-1 with TRBJ2-2; D is perhaps TRBD2 (6 bases). Trimming left V 6 bases short and J 8 bases short, with 13 bases between. Germline V lookup: CDR1 WNHNN, CDR2 SYGVQD (reference sequence). The CDR3 has 13 residues. The CDR3, as DNA: TGCGCCAGCAGCGGGGGAGAAACGGGGGAGCTGTTTTTT. Translating gives CASSGGETGELFF.

J is TRBJ1-3 and V is TRBV6-5; weak D call: TRBD1 (5 bases). CDR3 length: 13 amino acids. V lost 4 bases and J 5 bases, leaving 9 bases between the germline ends. Germline values: CDR1 MNHEY, CDR2 SVGAGI. CDR3 DNA: TGTGCCAGCAGTTCAGGGCAGAGAAACACCATATATTTT. Its protein product is CASSSGQRNTIYF.

This chain connects TRBV6-4 to TRBJ2-1; 7 bases match TRBD1. CDR1 and CDR2 from the germline V gene are MRHNA and SNTAGT. This CDR3 has 14 residues. V lost 0 bases to trimming and J lost 6 bases; unmatched junction nucleotides: 2. This chain's CDR3 is CASSDSSGGNEQFF. CDR3 in DNA: TGTGCCAGCAGTGACTCGTCAGGGGGCAATGAGCAGTTCTTC.

This chain uses TRBV28 with TRBJ1-3; D gene ambiguous. CDR1 is MDHEN, CDR2 SYDVKM, per germline. V was shortened by 5 bases and J by 6 bases, with 8 bases between the two germline ends. The CDR3 spans 12 residues. The CDR3 sequence: CASSPHPNTIYF. For the CDR3, the DNA is TGTGCCAGCAGTCCCCACCCAAACACCATATATTTT. The full variable domain, rest sourced from reference TRBV28 and TRBJ1-3, is DVKVTQSSRYLVKRTGEKVFLECVQDMDHENMFWYRQDPGLGLRLIYFSYDVKMKEKGDIPEGYSVSREKKERFSLILESASTNQTSMYLCASSPHPNTIYFGEGSWLTVV.

The chain has TRBV10-2 and TRBJ2-2; perhaps D is TRBD1 or TRBD2 (6 bases each). Germline loops: CDR1 WSHSY, CDR2 SAAADI. The CDR3 runs 15 residues. The ends were cut back, 7 bases at V and 4 bases at J, with 16 bases in the middle. The CDR3 nucleotides read TGCGCCAGCACCGGAGGGGGGAGAGGCACCGGGGAGCTGTTTTTT. Amino acids: CASTGGGRGTGELFF.

V usage is TRBV4-2 and J usage is TRBJ2-5; D gene unclear. The CDR3 is made up of 13 amino acids. The germline V and J ends were trimmed by 5 bases and 4 bases, with 11 bases remaining between them. CDR1 and CDR2 (germline): LGHNA, YNFKEQ. CDR3 sequence reads: CASSFGVGETQYF. The CDR3, as DNA: TGTGCCAGCAGCTTTGGGGTCGGAGAGACCCAGTACTTC.

This clone was detected only a few times. V is TRBV5-8 and J is TRBJ1-5; D ambiguous. CDR3 size: 15 residues. Trimming pared 4 bases from V and 9 bases from J, leaving 20 bases between. In germline, CDR1 is SGHTS, CDR2 YDEGEE. The CDR3 DNA reads TGTGCCAGCAGCGGCACCCTCAGAGACTCAGGGCCCCAGCATTTT. It specifies CASSGTLRDSGPQHF.

The rearrangement uses TRBV11-3 and TRBJ2-1, with no clear D. V lost 1 base and J lost 8, with 15 bases in between. Germline V lookup: CDR1 SGHNT, CDR2 YENEEA. The CDR3 is made up of 15 amino acids. The CDR3 loop reads CASSLGLRVLDEQFF. DNA of the CDR3: TGTGCCAGCAGCTTAGGATTAAGGGTTTTGGATGAGCAGTTCTTC.

The gene calls are TRBV18 and TRBJ1-1, with 7 bases fitting TRBD1. With 2 bases clipped from V and 1 base from J, the junction kept 1 base outside the gene matches. This CDR3 is built from 14 residues. CDR1 and CDR2 (germline): KGHSH, LQKENI. CDR3 loop: CASSPGDRNTEAFF. Here the CDR3 DNA reads TGTGCCAGCTCACCAGGGGACAGGAACACTGAAGCTTTCTTT.

The rearrangement links TRBV27 to TRBJ1-1; D is ambiguous. V was trimmed by 7 bases and J by 9 bases, leaving 21 bases between them. The CDR3 is made up of 14 amino acids. Germline-derived CDR1 and CDR2 are MNHEY and SMNVEV (reference sequence). CDR3 protein: CASTQKEGLGKAFF. In DNA form, the CDR3 reads TGTGCCAGCACCCAAAAGGAGGGCTTGGGGAAAGCTTTCTTT.

Here the CDR3 DNA reads TGCGCCAGCAGCCAAGATTGGGGTTTGTGGACAGTGAACACCGGGGAGCTGTTTTTT. Its protein is CASSQDWGLWTVNTGELFF. The chain combines TRBV4-3 with TRBJ2-2; D is perhaps TRBD1 (6 bases). The CDR3 consists of 19 residues. Trimming stripped 0 bases from V and 1 base from J, with 18 bases between. Per the germline V gene, CDR1 is LGHNA and CDR2 is YSLEER.

The chain employs TRBV18 and TRBJ1-1; TRBD1 agrees at 9 bases. Trimming cost V 6 bases and J 4 bases; bases outside gene matches: 15. The length of the CDR3 is 17 residues. The germline V gene has CDR1 KGHSH and CDR2 LQKENI. CDR3 in amino acids: CASSPPGQGRKSTEAFF. Written as DNA, the CDR3 is TGTGCCAGCTCCCCTCCGGGACAGGGACGAAAGTCCACTGAAGCTTTCTTT.

This rearrangement joins TRBV7-9 to TRBJ1-5; unclear D gene. Germline V gene data show CDR1 as SEHNR and CDR2 as FQNEAQ (reference sequence). This CDR3 spans 13 amino acids. The ends were cut back, 7 bases at V and 4 bases at J, with 11 bases in the middle. CDR3 protein: CASIILTNQPQHF. The CDR3 DNA reads TGTGCCAGCATCATTCTCACGAATCAGCCCCAGCATTTT.

The chain is built from TRBV27 and TRBJ2-7, with a possible D match to TRBD1 (6 bases). Trimming took 6 bases from V and 0 from J, leaving 9 bases between them. The CDR3 sequence is 13 residues long. Germline V gives CDR1 MNHEY, CDR2 SMNVEV (reference sequence). The CDR3 is CASSLDSSYEQYF. In nucleotides, the CDR3 is TGTGCCAGCAGCCTGGACAGCTCCTACGAGCAGTACTTC.

V and J are TRBV5-4 and TRBJ2-3; D call uncertain. From germline, CDR1 is SGHNT and CDR2 YYREEE (reference sequence). V was clipped by 4 bases and J by 2 bases, with 8 bases between them. This CDR3 is built from 13 residues. The chain's CDR3 is CASSEGNTDTQYF. The CDR3 coding sequence is TGTGCCAGCAGCGAAGGGAACACAGATACGCAGTATTTT.

This clone is a singleton in its sample. The chain combines TRBV28 with TRBJ1-5; D is perhaps TRBD1 (5 bases). V was pared by 5 bases and J by 1 base, with 21 bases between. The CDR3 runs 18 residues. Germline V gene sequence: CDR1 MDHEN, CDR2 SYDVKM. The DNA for the CDR3 is TGTGCCAGCAGTCCGGGCCCAGGGATGGGGTGGAGCAATCAGCCCCAGCATTTT. It specifies CASSPGPGMGWSNQPQHF.

The rearrangement uses TRBV2 and TRBJ1-1; D remains unclear. The germline V gene has CDR1 SNHLY and CDR2 FYNNEI. This CDR3 contains 13 residues. Between the trimmed V and J ends, which lost 6 bases and 0 bases, there was a span of 8 bases. The CDR3 nucleotides read TGTGCCAGCAGCCCGACGGTGAACACTGAAGCTTTCTTT. It is translated as CASSPTVNTEAFF.